A selection of T cell receptor beta chains follows, all from one sample in a study of shared clonotypes between healthy human individuals. TCRdb's copy holds only in-frame clones and misses some; the assay was immunoSEQ multiplex PCR. The table records more than 550,000 clones, 72% of them present only once. Sequencing was done on a sample of memory CD4+ T cells sorted from blood. Source of these receptors: a woman younger than 45 in good health. The CDR3 runs from the conserved cysteine through the conserved F or W. The D gene is left open where the match is weak. Clone size is shown for a subset of rows, as once, few, many or a class of expanded clone.

V: TRBV5-1
J: TRBJ2-1
size: -
D: TRBD1
CDR3: CASSTDRGAYNEQFF

V: TRBV2
J: TRBJ2-3
size: -
D: -
CDR3: CASSSSTDTQYF

V: TRBV25-1
J: TRBJ2-7
size: once
D: TRBD1
CDR3: CASSELGQGAYEQYF

V: TRBV28
J: TRBJ2-3
size: -
D: -
CDR3: CASRGSRGTDTQYF

V: TRBV25-1
J: TRBJ1-1
size: -
D: -
CDR3: CASNPHGSSTEAFF

V: TRBV5-1
J: TRBJ2-5
size: -
D: -
CDR3: CASTNARETQYF

V: TRBV28
J: TRBJ2-7
size: -
D: TRBD2
CDR3: CASIPNAGGSKLQFNSHSSYEQYF

V: TRBV19
J: TRBJ1-2
size: few
D: TRBD1
CDR3: CASTRGQGAGGYTF

V: TRBV18
J: TRBJ2-3
size: -
D: -
CDR3: CASSPTRGSTDTQYF

V: TRBV6-1
J: TRBJ1-5
size: -
D: -
CDR3: CASSDRGINQPQHF

V: TRBV30
J: -
size: few
D: -
CDR3: CAWGRYYEQYF

V: TRBV27
J: TRBJ1-1
size: -
D: -
CDR3: CASSLRPGNTEAFF

V: TRBV5-6
J: TRBJ2-7
size: once
D: TRBD2
CDR3: CASSPTMGGNLYEQYF

V: TRBV28
J: TRBJ1-1
size: many
D: TRBD1
CDR3: CASSLRQGYTEAFF

V: TRBV5-1
J: TRBJ2-1
size: -
D: TRBD2
CDR3: CASSFGAGVYNEQFF

V: TRBV7-2
J: TRBJ1-1
size: -
D: TRBD1
CDR3: CASSSYDRGGNEAFF

V: TRBV6-6
J: TRBJ1-5
size: few
D: -
CDR3: CASSYSMNQPQHF

V: TRBV5-5
J: TRBJ1-4
size: -
D: TRBD1
CDR3: CASSRDRGGEKLFF

V: TRBV6-6
J: TRBJ1-4
size: -
D: -
CDR3: CASSVNRGPANEKLFF

V: TRBV4-2
J: TRBJ1-3
size: -
D: TRBD1
CDR3: CASSQEVGQGTGNTIYF

V: TRBV6-1
J: TRBJ2-7
size: -
D: -
CDR3: CAISGLSRVGRSSYEQYF

V: TRBV18
J: TRBJ1-4
size: -
D: -
CDR3: CASSRPVATNEKLFF

V: TRBV5-1
J: TRBJ1-2
size: -
D: TRBD1
CDR3: CASSPSGTGGFYGYTF

V: TRBV28
J: TRBJ1-5
size: -
D: -
CDR3: CASSPPSYQPQHF

V: TRBV27
J: TRBJ2-5
size: -
D: -
CDR3: CASGPLGQGMETQYF

V: TRBV7-9
J: TRBJ2-5
size: -
D: TRBD2
CDR3: CASSLGPVAGERETQYF

V: TRBV19
J: TRBJ2-5
size: -
D: -
CDR3: CASSGERTQYF

V: TRBV5-3
J: TRBJ2-7
size: -
D: -
CDR3: CARINRQLLRDVGPEQYF

V: TRBV5-1
J: TRBJ2-3
size: -
D: -
CDR3: CASSSMGGQGQDTQYF

V: TRBV29-1
J: TRBJ1-4
size: few
D: -
CDR3: CSVGSRRNEKLFF

V: TRBV14
J: -
size: once
D: TRBD2
CDR3: CASSRSGLAGGEQYF

V: TRBV4-1
J: TRBJ1-1
size: -
D: TRBD1
CDR3: CASSQTGDRTEAFF

V: TRBV11-2
J: TRBJ2-1
size: few
D: -
CDR3: CASSPIGRQVGVGYNEQFF

V: TRBV27
J: TRBJ1-5
size: many
D: -
CDR3: CASSFRDQPQHF

V: TRBV5-1
J: TRBJ2-1
size: few
D: TRBD2
CDR3: CASSLEASGEQFF

V: TRBV28
J: TRBJ1-2
size: -
D: -
CDR3: CASSLNSYGYTF